This entry describes one TCR beta chain. What antigen it recognizes has not been identified. No base-level quality is on record; no much larger clone is a single base apart. The data belong to a study of blood T cell repertoires in COVID-19 (TCRdb year 2020). Background for the entire study: Collaborator samples came from the United States, Italy and Spain and covered acute and convalescent phases of COVID-19. The prospective study material was composed of cDNA or gDNA derived from T cells, B-cell-depleted T cells, or PBMCs. Subjects who had been exposed to COVID-19, were actively infected with it, or had recovered from it provided the deeply sampled blood TCRbeta repertoires that made up the dataset. The repertoires were made available in a free public database intended to serve as a resource for research on the immune response to SARS-CoV-2. The samples were drawn from two sources: the first 160 participants of the ongoing ImmuneRACE study, and 1,254 subjects contributed by 6 global collaborators. Nearly every sample came with metadata listing a de-identified subject ID, COVID-19 status, age in years and sex. Where HLA class I and class II types were available, the types were taken from metadata supplied by the sample provider, not from assay-based typing.

TCRbeta CDR3 regions were amplified from genomic DNA using the immunoSEQ Assay, a bias-controlled multiplex PCR. Per the source publication's procedure: Nucleated cell counts per sample were estimated from amplification of reference gene primers within the assay. To quantify the absolute abundance of each unique TCRbeta CDR3 rearrangement, sequence reads were collapsed and filtered. Productive Simpson clonality was computed per sample as the square root of Simpson's diversity index over productive rearrangements. What TCRdb holds here is the immuneACCESS table cut down to in-frame rearrangements. Part of the clones is not present; checked against another copy, under half of the missing clones reflect an unresolved V gene, and the others are unexplained. V and J calls and clone size are as listed in that table; D and trimming were resolved from the DNA. The table for this sample lists approximately 170,000 clones; under 85% of them were counted only once. Together, the top ten hold around 6.9% of the sample.

The germline V gene gives CDR1 as SNHLY and CDR2 as FYNNEI. The germline V and J ends show losses of 7 bases and 6 bases respectively, and no gene match explains 10 bases of the junction. The CDR3 runs 14 amino acids, cysteine and phenylalanine included. Only the CDR3 DNA stays, 42 bases, in frame from base 1. At one collaborating source in Seattle, patients were enrolled during active infection and were followed longitudinally through the course of disease. Each collaborating institution followed its own protocols to collect whole blood in K2EDTA tubes. For TCRbeta analysis, collaborators shipped samples as frozen whole blood, isolated PBMCs, or DNA extracted from either of those sample types. Broad study findings and their caveats: The quantity of clinical and demographic metadata differed by source and by participant and was supplied without curation.

The origin of this receptor is an elderly man with COVID-19, enrolled during active disease. The V gene is TRBV2 and the J gene is TRBJ2-3; 7 central bases correspond to TRBD2. The specimen sequenced was peripheral blood. Read as DNA, the sequence is TGTGCCAGCACTCGGACGGGGGGTACCGATACGCAGTATTTT. The resulting protein is CASTRTGGTDTQYF.